The 21 T cell receptor beta chains below all came from one sample that was sequenced in a study of blood T cell repertoires in COVID-19. Assay used: immunoSEQ multiplex PCR; TCRdb lists only in-frame clones, some missing. The sample includes about 410,000 clones, 86% of them seen just once. Sequencing was performed on peripheral blood. The receptor set was obtained from a woman between 25 and 40 years old with active or convalescent COVID-19.

In its sample, this clone was seen a few times. This sequence joins TRBV19 and TRBJ2-7; D uncertain. CDR3 size: 11 residues. Germline V lookup: CDR1 LNHDA, CDR2 SQIVND (reference sequence). Trimming took 3 bases from V and 7 from J, leaving 7 bases between them. Here the CDR3 reads CASSMGEEQYF. The CDR3 region has the DNA TGTGCCAGTAGTATGGGCGAAGAGCAGTACTTC.

The chain combines TRBV5-1 with TRBJ2-6, with a tentative D call TRBD1 (6 bases). Trimming pared 0 bases from V and 2 bases from J, leaving 9 bases between. From germline, CDR1 is SGHRS and CDR2 YFSETQ. This CDR3 is 16 amino acids long. CDR3 protein: CASSLVGGAGANVLTF. The DNA for the CDR3 is TGCGCCAGCAGCTTGGTAGGGGGAGCTGGGGCCAACGTCCTGACTTTC.

The V call is TRBV13, the J call TRBJ1-2; D not resolved. The CDR3 is made up of 12 amino acids. Germline CDR1 is PRHDT and CDR2 is FYEKMQ (reference sequence). V shed 6 bases and J shed 5 bases, with 10 bases lying between them. The CDR3 DNA is TGTGCCAGCAGGACGGGAAGGTATGGCTACACCTTC. Protein sequence: CASRTGRYGYTF.

The chain joins TRBV5-1 to TRBJ1-6; 9 bases align to TRBD1. Germline trimming cut 4 bases from V and 5 bases from J; bases unmatched to any gene: 7. The CDR3 has 16 residues. Per the germline V gene, CDR1 is SGHRS and CDR2 is YFSETQ. CDR3 DNA sequence: TGCGCCAGCAGCGGGACAGGGATGTTGAATAATTCACCCCTCCACTTT. Translation gives CASSGTGMLNNSPLHF.

The rearrangement links TRBV11-2 to TRBJ2-2, with TRBD2 matching 9 bases. Germline CDR1 SGHAT, CDR2 FQNNGV. The V gene end was trimmed by 8 bases and the J gene end by 4 bases; junction bases not matched to a gene: 5. The CDR3 totals 14 residues. DNA for the CDR3: TGTGCCAGCGGCGGGGGGGTCGGCACCGGGGAGCTGTTTTTT. Translated, it gives CASGGGVGTGELFF.

The rearrangement links TRBV12-3 or TRBV12-4 to TRBJ2-7, with 7 bases that match TRBD2. The CDR3 sequence is 13 residues long. V lost 3 bases, J lost 4 bases, and 3 bases stayed unmatched. The CDR3 sequence is CASSFQGGYEQYF. The CDR3 DNA follows: TGTGCCAGCAGTTTTCAGGGAGGGTACGAGCAGTACTTC.

This chain links TRBV19 with TRBJ2-7, with 8 bases aligning to TRBD1. Germline loops: CDR1 LNHDA, CDR2 SQIVND (reference sequence). This CDR3 is 14 amino acids long. J was trimmed by 3 bases and V by 6 bases; bases with no gene match: 7. CDR3: CASRRTGTGYEQYF. CDR3 DNA: TGTGCCAGTAGAAGGACAGGGACGGGCTACGAGCAGTACTTC.

The rearrangement joins TRBV4-1 to TRBJ1-5; 8 bases are shared with TRBD1. With V trimmed by 2 bases and J by 0 bases, 6 bases remained unmatched. The CDR3 runs 17 residues. Germline V gene lookup returns CDR1 MGHRA and CDR2 YSYEKL. The CDR3 bases are TGCGCCAGCAGCCAACCGACAGGGGAGTATAGCAATCAGCCCCAGCATTTT. It specifies CASSQPTGEYSNQPQHF.

The chain links TRBV3-1 (or the pseudogene TRBV3-2) to TRBJ1-5, with 8 positions matching TRBD1. The CDR3 sequence is 14 residues long. Germline V CDR1 and CDR2: LGHDT, YNNKEL (reference sequence). V dropped 4 bases and J dropped 1; count of bases not matched to a gene: 0. CDR3 residues: CASSRQGSNQPQHF. In DNA form, the CDR3 reads TGTGCCAGCAGCCGACAGGGGAGCAATCAGCCCCAGCATTTT.

This clone has a handful of counts. V is TRBV2 and J is TRBJ1-1, with a weak D call TRBD1 (5 bases). The germline V and J ends were trimmed by 0 bases and 10 bases, with 12 bases remaining between them. Germline V CDR1 and CDR2: SNHLY, FYNNEI. The length of the CDR3 is 13 residues. CDR3 nucleotide sequence: TGTGCCAGCAGTGAAGCTTTCAGGGTGGGAGCTTTCTTT. This encodes CASSEAFRVGAFF.

This clone has only a few counts. The rearrangement links TRBV27 to TRBJ2-7; D remains unclear. Between the trimmed V and J ends, which lost 6 bases and 4 bases, there was a span of 10 bases. The CDR3 has 12 residues. Germline CDR1 MNHEY, CDR2 SMNVEV (reference sequence). This chain's CDR3 is CASSPGSYEQYF. The DNA of the CDR3 is TGTGCCAGCAGCCCAGGCTCGTACGAGCAGTACTTC.

The J gene is TRBJ1-2, the V gene TRBV7-2; TRBD1 is a possible D gene (6 bases). Between the trimmed V and J ends, which lost 6 bases and 4 bases, there was a span of 18 bases. CDR1 and CDR2 from the germline V gene are SGHTA and FQGNSA. This CDR3 is 15 amino acids long. The CDR3 coding sequence is TGTGCCAGCAGGAGGCGGACAGACCTTAGCTATGGCTACACCTTC. Translation gives CASRRRTDLSYGYTF.

The genes are TRBV27 and TRBJ2-3; TRBD1 aligns across 10 bases. CDR3 size: 17 residues. Germline-derived CDR1 and CDR2 are MNHEY and SMNVEV (reference sequence). V lost 1 base, J lost 3 bases, and 7 bases stayed unmatched. CDR3 bases: TGTGCCAGCAGTTTATTTGGGACAGGGGTGTTGACAGATACGCAGTATTTT. It yields the protein CASSLFGTGVLTDTQYF.

This clone appeared a few times. CDR3 sequence: CASSFGTGESPLHF. CDR3 DNA: TGTGCCAGTAGTTTTGGGACAGGGGAATCACCCCTCCACTTT. This chain connects TRBV19 to TRBJ1-6, with TRBD1 matching 10 bases. V was pared by 5 bases and J by 10 bases, with 5 bases of the junction left unmatched. Germline assignment: CDR1 LNHDA and CDR2 SQIVND (reference sequence). The CDR3 runs 14 residues. Drawing the rest from reference TRBV19 and TRBJ1-6, the complete variable domain is DGGITQSPKYLFRKEGQNVTLSCEQNLNHDAMYWYRQDPGQGLRLIYYSQIVNDFQKGDIAEGYSVSREKKESFPLTVTSAQKNPTAFYLCASSFGTGESPLHFGNGTRLTVT.

J is TRBJ1-1 and V is TRBV7-9; D call uncertain. This CDR3 is built from 15 residues. Germline V gene data show CDR1 as SEHNR and CDR2 as FQNEAQ (reference sequence). The ends were cut back, 5 bases at V and 3 bases at J, with 16 bases in the middle. In DNA form, the CDR3 reads TGTGCCAGCAGCCCGTTAGGCCTGGCGGACACTGAAGCTTTCTTT. Residues: CASSPLGLADTEAFF.

V and J are TRBV10-2 and TRBJ1-2; TRBD1 is a possible D gene (5 bases). Germline V lookup: CDR1 WSHSY, CDR2 SAAADI. The ends were cut back, 7 bases at V and 1 base at J, with 13 bases in the middle. The CDR3 has 14 residues. CDR3 nucleotides: TGCGCCAGCACGGGCCCCGACAGTAACTATGGCTACACCTTC. This sequence encodes CASTGPDSNYGYTF.

The chain couples TRBV2 to TRBJ2-7, with 7 nucleotides matching TRBD1. CDR1 and CDR2 from the germline V gene are SNHLY and FYNNEI. V dropped 3 bases and J dropped 6; count of bases not matched to a gene: 8. CDR3 size: 14 residues. In DNA, the CDR3 is TGTGCCAGCAGTGAGGGACAGCTACTCTTCGAGCAGTACTTC. Its translation: CASSEGQLLFEQYF.

This clone has just one count. This sequence joins TRBV14 and TRBJ2-7; 9 bases fit TRBD1. The trim removed 3 bases at V and 4 bases at J, leaving 4 bases unmatched. The CDR3 loop spans 14 amino acids. From germline, CDR1 is SGHDN and CDR2 FVKESK. Here the CDR3 DNA reads TGTGCCAGCAGCCAGGGACAGGGTCCGTACGAGCAGTACTTC. Translation gives CASSQGQGPYEQYF.

The gene calls are TRBV10-3 and TRBJ1-4; a possible D gene is TRBD1 (6 bases). CDR3 length equals 15 residues. Trimming shortened V by 6 bases and J by 3 bases, and 14 bases separated the two germline ends. The germline V gene encodes CDR1 ENHRY and CDR2 SYGVKD. CDR3 nucleotide sequence: TGTGCCATCAGAGACAGGAGTGGCCCTAATGAAAAACTGTTTTTT. Residues: CAIRDRSGPNEKLFF.

The rearrangement uses TRBV19 and TRBJ2-3; D not resolved. The CDR3 has 11 amino acids. CDR1 LNHDA and CDR2 SQIVND come from the germline V gene (reference sequence). The V and J ends lost 7 bases and 6 bases respectively, with 8 bases between them. The chain's CDR3 is CASTSSDTQYF. DNA of the CDR3: TGTGCCAGTACTAGTAGTGATACGCAGTATTTT.

The chain links TRBV2 to TRBJ2-2; D is unclear. Germline V gene data show CDR1 as SNHLY and CDR2 as FYNNEI. This CDR3 has 16 residues. V lost 7 bases to trimming and J lost 0 bases, with 15 bases between them. The CDR3 DNA sequence: TGTGCCAGCAAACTAAGAGCATTTTCGAACACCGGGGAGCTGTTTTTT. Protein product: CASKLRAFSNTGELFF.